The sequence of this T cell receptor (beta chain) was determined in a study of cytomegalovirus exposure and HLA in healthy donors. Study-wide results and caveats: The records held CMV serostatus as the only immune exposure information. A prior analysis recorded that most TCR beta V segments were productive about 87% or about 30% of the time.

This clone was recorded a few times. Its antigen is unidentified. The CDR3 loop spans 16 amino acids. Germline CDR1 and CDR2: LNHDA and SQIVND (reference sequence). Trimming took 4 bases from V and 0 from J, leaving 15 bases between them. PCR involved 60 Vbeta and 13 Jbeta primers. Using immunoSEQ multiplex PCR, the repertoire was profiled, and TCRdb retains in-frame clones only, with some absent. The sample records 150,000 to 200,000 clones, 70% to 85% being singletons. The J gene is TRBJ2-5, the V gene TRBV19; a possible D gene is TRBD2 (6 bases). The receptor was derived from a man aged 35 to 55 in good health and CMV-seropositive. The material sequenced was PBMCs. The CDR3 spells CASSTLGRKYQETQYF. The CDR3 DNA reads TGTGCCAGTAGTACTCTCGGGAGAAAGTACCAAGAGACCCAGTACTTC.